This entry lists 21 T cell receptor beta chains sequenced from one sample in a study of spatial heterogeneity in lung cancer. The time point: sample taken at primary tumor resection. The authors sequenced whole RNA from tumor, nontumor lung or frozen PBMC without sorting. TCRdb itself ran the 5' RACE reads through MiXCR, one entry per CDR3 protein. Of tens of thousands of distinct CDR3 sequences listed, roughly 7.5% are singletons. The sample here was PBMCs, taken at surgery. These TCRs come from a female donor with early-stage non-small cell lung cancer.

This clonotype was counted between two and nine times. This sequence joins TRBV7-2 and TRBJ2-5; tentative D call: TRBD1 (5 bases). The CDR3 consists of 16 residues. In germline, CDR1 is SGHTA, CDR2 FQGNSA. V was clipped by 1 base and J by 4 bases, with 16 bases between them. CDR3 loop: CASSLVLWGSRETQYF. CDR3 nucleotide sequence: TGTGCCAGCAGCTTAGTACTTTGGGGCAGCCGAGAGACCCAGTACTTC.

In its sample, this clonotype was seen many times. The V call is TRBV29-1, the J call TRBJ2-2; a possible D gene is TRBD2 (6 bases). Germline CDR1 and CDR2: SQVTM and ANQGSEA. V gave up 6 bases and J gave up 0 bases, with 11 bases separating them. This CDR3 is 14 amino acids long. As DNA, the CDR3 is TGCAGCGTCGCGGGACCGACGAACACCGGGGAGCTGTTTTTT. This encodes CSVAGPTNTGELFF.

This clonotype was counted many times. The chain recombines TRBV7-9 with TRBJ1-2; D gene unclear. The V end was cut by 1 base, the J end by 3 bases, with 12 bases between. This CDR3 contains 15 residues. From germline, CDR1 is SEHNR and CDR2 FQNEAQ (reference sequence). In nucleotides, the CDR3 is TGTGCCAGCAGCTTAGACGGGAATAACCACTATGGCTACACCTTC. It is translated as CASSLDGNNHYGYTF.

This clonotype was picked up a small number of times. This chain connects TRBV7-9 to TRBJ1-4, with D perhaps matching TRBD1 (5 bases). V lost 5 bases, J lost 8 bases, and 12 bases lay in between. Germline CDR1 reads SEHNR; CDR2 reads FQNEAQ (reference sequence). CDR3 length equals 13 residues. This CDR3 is CASSVRQWEKLFF. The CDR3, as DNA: TGTGCCAGCAGCGTACGACAGTGGGAAAAACTGTTTTTT.

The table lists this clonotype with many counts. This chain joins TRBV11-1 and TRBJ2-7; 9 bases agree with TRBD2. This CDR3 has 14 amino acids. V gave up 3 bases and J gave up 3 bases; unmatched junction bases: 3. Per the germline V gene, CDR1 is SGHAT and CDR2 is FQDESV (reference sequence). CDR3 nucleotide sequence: TGTGCCAGCAGCTTGGCGGGGGGGCACTACGAGCAGTACTTC. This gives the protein CASSLAGGHYEQYF.

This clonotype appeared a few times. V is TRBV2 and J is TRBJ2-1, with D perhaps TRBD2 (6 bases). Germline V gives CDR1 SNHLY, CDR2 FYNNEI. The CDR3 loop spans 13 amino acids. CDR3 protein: CAGTVGPYNEQFF. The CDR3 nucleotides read TGTGCTGGGACTGTTGGCCCATACAATGAGCAGTTCTTC.

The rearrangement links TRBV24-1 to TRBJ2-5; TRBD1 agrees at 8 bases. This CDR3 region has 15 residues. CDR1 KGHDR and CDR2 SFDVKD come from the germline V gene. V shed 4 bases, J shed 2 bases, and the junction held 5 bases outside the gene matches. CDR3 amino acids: CATSDPGQGQETQYF. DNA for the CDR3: TGTGCCACCAGTGACCCTGGACAGGGTCAAGAGACCCAGTACTTC.

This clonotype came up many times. For the CDR3, the DNA is TGCGCCAGCAGCTGGGGGACAGGATCTTACAATGAGCAGTTCTTC. Encoded protein: CASSWGTGSYNEQFF. This sequence joins TRBV5-1 and TRBJ2-1, with 8 bases identical to TRBD1. The V and J ends lost 3 bases and 4 bases, in that order; junction bases with no gene match: 6. Germline V lookup: CDR1 SGHRS, CDR2 YFSETQ. This CDR3 contains 15 residues.

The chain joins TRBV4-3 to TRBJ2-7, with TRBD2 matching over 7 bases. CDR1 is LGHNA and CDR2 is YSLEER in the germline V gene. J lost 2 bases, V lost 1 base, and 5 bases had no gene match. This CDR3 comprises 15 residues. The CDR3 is CASSQVWGGTYEQYF. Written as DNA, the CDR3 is TGCGCCAGCAGCCAAGTCTGGGGGGGGACCTACGAGCAGTACTTC.

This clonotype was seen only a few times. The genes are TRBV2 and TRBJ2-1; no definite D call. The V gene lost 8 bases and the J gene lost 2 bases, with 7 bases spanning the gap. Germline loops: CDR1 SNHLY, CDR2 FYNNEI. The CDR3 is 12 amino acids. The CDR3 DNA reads TGTGCCAGCTACACCACCTACAATGAGCAGTTCTTC. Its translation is CASYTTYNEQFF.

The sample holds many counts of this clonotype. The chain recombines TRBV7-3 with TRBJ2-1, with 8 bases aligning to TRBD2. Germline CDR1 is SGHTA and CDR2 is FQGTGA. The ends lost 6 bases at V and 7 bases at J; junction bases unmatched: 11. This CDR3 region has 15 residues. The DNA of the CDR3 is TGTGCCAGCAGTTTCGGACTAGCAGGTCCAAATGAGCAGTTCTTC. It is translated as CASSFGLAGPNEQFF.

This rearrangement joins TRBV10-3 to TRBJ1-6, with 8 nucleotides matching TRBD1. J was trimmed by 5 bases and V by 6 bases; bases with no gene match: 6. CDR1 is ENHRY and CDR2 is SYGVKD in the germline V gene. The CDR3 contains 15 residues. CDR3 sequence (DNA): TGTGCCATCAGGAAAGGGACAGGCGATAATTCACCCCTCCACTTT. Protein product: CAIRKGTGDNSPLHF.

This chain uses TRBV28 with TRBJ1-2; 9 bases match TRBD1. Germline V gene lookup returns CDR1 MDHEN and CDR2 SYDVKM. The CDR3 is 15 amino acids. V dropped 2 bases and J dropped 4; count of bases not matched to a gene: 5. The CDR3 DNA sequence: TGTGCCAGCAGTTTAATCACAGGGGGCAGCTATGGCTACACCTTC. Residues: CASSLITGGSYGYTF.

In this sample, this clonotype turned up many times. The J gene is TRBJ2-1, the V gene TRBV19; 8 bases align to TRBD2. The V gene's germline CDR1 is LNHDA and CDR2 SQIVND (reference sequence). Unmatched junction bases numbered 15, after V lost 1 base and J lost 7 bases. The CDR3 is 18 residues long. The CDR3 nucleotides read TGTGCCAGTAGTATAGTCGCTAGCGGGCCCGGAACGGGGAATGAGCAGTTCTTC. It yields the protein CASSIVASGPGTGNEQFF.

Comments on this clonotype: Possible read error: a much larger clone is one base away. The CDR3 bases are TGTGCCAGCAGGGGGACACCCACTAGCAATCAGCCCCAGCATTTT. As protein: CASRGTPTSNQPQHF. The chain combines TRBV28 with TRBJ1-5; a possible D gene is TRBD1 (6 bases). Germline V gene lookup returns CDR1 MDHEN and CDR2 SYDVKM. This CDR3 has 15 amino acids. The V end was cut by 6 bases, the J end by 0 bases, with 12 bases between.

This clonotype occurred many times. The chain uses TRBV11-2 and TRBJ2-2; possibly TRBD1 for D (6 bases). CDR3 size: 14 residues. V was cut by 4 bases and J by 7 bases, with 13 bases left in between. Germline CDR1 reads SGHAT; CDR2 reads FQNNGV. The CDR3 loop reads CASSSYRDGGELFF. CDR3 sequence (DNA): TGTGCCAGCAGCTCTTACAGGGATGGCGGGGAGCTGTTTTTT.

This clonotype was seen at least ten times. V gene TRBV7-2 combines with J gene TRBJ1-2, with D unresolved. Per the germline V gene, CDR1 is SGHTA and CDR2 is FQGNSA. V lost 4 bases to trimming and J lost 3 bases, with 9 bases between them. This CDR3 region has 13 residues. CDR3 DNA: TGTGCCAGCAGCTCGACGGTTGACTATGGCTACACCTTC. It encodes CASSSTVDYGYTF.

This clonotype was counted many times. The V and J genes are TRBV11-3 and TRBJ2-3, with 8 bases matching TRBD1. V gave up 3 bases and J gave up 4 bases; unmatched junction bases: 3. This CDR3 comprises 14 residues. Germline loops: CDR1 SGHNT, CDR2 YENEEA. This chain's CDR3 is CASSFRGRSDTQYF. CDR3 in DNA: TGTGCCAGCAGCTTCAGGGGGCGCTCAGATACGCAGTATTTT.

CDR3 sequence: CASLHPYEQYF. CDR3 nucleotide sequence: TGCGCCAGCCTCCACCCCTACGAGCAGTACTTC. V is TRBV5-1 and J is TRBJ2-7; D is unclear. Germline CDR1 reads SGHRS; CDR2 reads YFSETQ. V lost 7 bases, J lost 2 bases, and 7 bases lay in between. The CDR3 contains 11 residues.

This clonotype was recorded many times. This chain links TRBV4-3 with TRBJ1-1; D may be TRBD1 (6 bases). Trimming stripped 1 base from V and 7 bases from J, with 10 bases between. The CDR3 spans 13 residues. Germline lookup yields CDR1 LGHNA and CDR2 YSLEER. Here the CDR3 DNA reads TGCGCCAGCAGCCAAGGGGGGGCCCTTGAAGCTTTCTTT. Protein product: CASSQGGALEAFF.

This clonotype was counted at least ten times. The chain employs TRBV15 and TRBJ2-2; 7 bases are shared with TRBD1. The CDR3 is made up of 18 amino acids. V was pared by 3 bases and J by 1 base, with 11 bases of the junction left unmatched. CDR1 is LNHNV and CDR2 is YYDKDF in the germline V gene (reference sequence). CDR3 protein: CATSSGERGLRNTGELFF. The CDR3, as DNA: TGTGCCACCAGCAGCGGTGAGAGGGGGCTAAGGAACACCGGGGAGCTGTTTTTT.